A selection of T cell receptor beta chains follows, all from one sample in a study of metastatic and nonmetastatic thyroid tumors. MiXCR was used by TCRdb to re-call the PCR reads. The table has fewer than 20,000 clones, 34% seen once. The sequencing input was tumor tissue. These receptors were taken from a male donor with papillary thyroid cancer or a benign thyroid nodule (not recorded which). Some clones in this sample may be carry-over from other donors' samples. Both conserved end residues are part of each CDR3. The D gene is left open where the match is weak. Some rows mark clone size as missing; the rest say once, few, many or name a class of expanded clone.

TRBV7-9	TRBJ2-1	many	TRBD2	TGTGCCAGCAGCGGATCCGGGACTAGCGGGATACTCAACAATGAGCAGTTCTTC	CASSGSGTSGILNNEQFF
TRBV6-5	TRBJ1-5	many	NA	TGTGCCAGCAGTTACTCTGCTTTGAGAGGCAATCAGCCCCAGCATTTT	CASSYSALRGNQPQHF
TRBV11-2	TRBJ2-1	NA	TRBD1	TGTGCCAGCAGCTACCAGCCGGGACAGGGGATCCATGAGCAGTTCTTC	CASSYQPGQGIHEQFF
TRBV5-5	TRBJ2-7	few	TRBD2	TGTGCCAGCAGCACCCGGACTAGCGTGAGATACGATCAGTACTTC	CASSTRTSVRYDQYF
TRBV2	TRBJ2-1	many	TRBD2	TGTGCCAGCGGACTAGCTGCCTACAATGAGCAGTTCTTC	CASGLAAYNEQFF
TRBV3-1	TRBJ2-2	medium-sized	NA	TGTGCCAGCAGCCTAAATCAGGGGACCGGGGAGCTGTTTTTT	CASSLNQGTGELFF
TRBV5-1	TRBJ2-3	NA	NA	TGCGCCAGCAGCTTGGCAGGGTTTAAGGCAGATACGCAGTATTTT	CASSLAGFKADTQYF
TRBV15	TRBJ2-3	many	TRBD1	TGTGCCACCAGCAGAGACGGGACAGGAGGTTTAGATACGCAGTATTTT	CATSRDGTGGLDTQYF
TRBV27	TRBJ2-2	NA	TRBD2	TGTGCCAGCAGAACCCTAGCGGGAGTAGACACCGGGGAGCTGTTTTTT	CASRTLAGVDTGELFF
TRBV5-1	TRBJ2-7	once	NA	TGCGCAAGCAGCTTGGGCGTCGGGACACCTGAGGGTGGGCAGTACTTC	CASSLGVGTPEGGQYF
TRBV6-1	TRBJ1-2	NA	NA	TGTGCCAGCAGTGACGAGGGTGGCAACTATGGCTCCACCTTC	CASSDEGGNYGSTF
TRBV15	TRBJ2-1	few	TRBD2	TGTGCCACCAGCAGAGGCATGGGACTACCGGAAGCGACCTACAATGAGCAGTTCTTC	CATSRGMGLPEATYNEQFF
TRBV5-1	TRBJ1-5	NA	NA	TGCGCCAGCAGCTCGACAGTGGGAGGCCAGCCCCAGCATTTT	CASSSTVGGQPQHF
TRBV6-1	TRBJ2-1	few	TRBD2	TGTGCCAGCAGTTCCACTACTAGCGGGATGCATGAGCAGTTCTTC	CASSSTTSGMHEQFF
TRBV5-1	TRBJ2-7	medium-sized	NA	TGCGCCAGCAGTCCGACAGGGAGGGCTTCCTACGAGCAGTACTTC	CASSPTGRASYEQYF
TRBV29-1	TRBJ1-1	many	TRBD1	TGCAGCGTTGACCACCCCGGGACAGCGGGTGAAGCTTTCTTT	CSVDHPGTAGEAFF
TRBV10-1	TRBJ2-5	few	TRBD2	TGCGCCAGCAGTGAGTACTCGAGCGGGACCAAAGAGACCCAGTACTTC	CASSEYSSGTKETQYF
TRBV18	TRBJ1-6	NA	NA	TGTTCCAGCTCGCCGACGGTTTATAATTCACCCCTCCACTTT	CSSSPTVYNSPLHF
TRBV6-1	TRBJ2-7	few	TRBD2	TGTGCCAGCAGTGCCGTCCCGGGACTAGCGGATGAGCAGTACTTC	CASSAVPGLADEQYF
TRBV6-5	TRBJ1-5	few	NA	TGTGCCAGCAGTTCATGGGGGGGAAATATCAATCAGCCCCAGCATTTT	CASSSWGGNINQPQHF
TRBV6-2/TRBV6-3	TRBJ2-7	few	NA	TGTGCCAGCAGTTACCCGGTCGGGGGATACGAGCAGTACTTC	CASSYPVGGYEQYF
TRBV7-8	TRBJ2-5	once	TRBD2	TGTGCCAGCAGCCCGATCCGACTAGCGGGGGTAGAGACCCAGTACTTC	CASSPIRLAGVETQYF
TRBV28	TRBJ2-7	few	NA	TGTGCCAGTCTCGGAGGGGGGGGCGCGCCTCTCGAGCAGTACTTC	CASLGGGGAPLEQYF
TRBV6-1	TRBJ2-3	NA	NA	TGTGCCAGCAGTGATCCATACCCCGGAACAGATACGCAGTATTTT	CASSDPYPGTDTQYF
TRBV29-1	TRBJ2-7	few	NA	TGCAGCGTCGGGCCCGGGACGCGATCCTCCGAGCAGTACTTC	CSVGPGTRSSEQYF
TRBV28	TRBJ1-6	medium-sized	TRBD1	TGTGCCAGCAGTTCTGGAGACAGGGGAGCCCCCTATAATTCACCCCTCCACTTT	CASSSGDRGAPYNSPLHF
TRBV25-1	TRBJ2-1	many	TRBD2	TGTGCCAGCAGTCCGGGCGGACTAGACTTCAATGAGCAGTTCTTC	CASSPGGLDFNEQFF
TRBV7-7	TRBJ2-3	NA	NA	TGTGCTAGCAGCTTAGCACGGCGGGCTACGCAGTATTTT	CASSLARRATQYF
TRBV6-6	TRBJ1-2	NA	NA	TGTGCCAGCAGTTACTCACTAAGGTCCTATGGCTACACCTTC	CASSYSLRSYGYTF
TRBV11-2	TRBJ2-5	many	NA	TGTGCCAGCAGCTTAGAAGGGAAGACCCAGTACTTC	CASSLEGKTQYF
TRBV20-1	TRBJ2-7	medium-sized	TRBD2	TGCAGTGCCACCGGGACTAGCGGAAAGAGCTCCTACGAGCAGTACTTC	CSATGTSGKSSYEQYF
TRBV4-1	TRBJ2-1	medium-sized	TRBD2	TGCGCCAGCAGCCAAGAGACTAGCGGGAGCCCTGCGGATGAGCAGTTCTTC	CASSQETSGSPADEQFF
TRBV19	TRBJ2-7	few	TRBD1	TGTGCCAGTAGCCGTGACAGGGTCTCCTACGAGCAGTACTTC	CASSRDRVSYEQYF
TRBV20-1	TRBJ2-6	NA	NA	TGCAGTGCCCTAGGATCGGGGGCCAACGTCCTTACTTTC	CSALGSGANVLTF
TRBV18	TRBJ1-1	NA	NA	TGTGCCAGCTCACCGGAGACCCGAAACACTGAAGCTTTCTTT	CASSPETRNTEAFF
TRBV19	TRBJ2-1	medium-sized	NA	TGTGCCAGTACGGAGCGGGCTTACTACAATGAGCAGTTCTTC	CASTERAYYNEQFF
TRBV7-6	TRBJ1-4	NA	NA	TGTCCCAGCAGAGAAGAAAGGGCTTCGACTAATGAAAAACTGTTTTTT	CPSREERASTNEKLFF
TRBV20-1	TRBJ2-3	NA	NA	TGCAGTGCTAGAGATCACAGGGATCCCACAGATACGCAGTATTTT	CSARDHRDPTDTQYF
TRBV12-3/TRBV12-4	TRBJ2-1	NA	NA	TGTGCCAGCAGTTCCCCGGCGGGGCTGGGAGTTAATTACAATGAGCAGTTCTTC	CASSSPAGLGVNYNEQFF
TRBV6-2/TRBV6-3	TRBJ2-2	few	TRBD2	TGTGCCAGCAGTTCTACTAGCGGGAGGGCTGGCCCCGGGGAGCTGTTTTTT	CASSSTSGRAGPGELFF
TRBV27	TRBJ1-1	NA	NA	TGTGCCAGCAGTACCTGGGGGGGAGGGACTGAAGCTTTCTTT	CASSTWGGGTEAFF
TRBV7-7	TRBJ2-6	many	NA	TGTGCCAGCAGCGCCCAGGGAGCCAACGTCCTGACTTTC	CASSAQGANVLTF
TRBV27	TRBJ2-7	few	NA	TGTGCCACCCGTGGACCGAAATACGAGCAGTACTTC	CATRGPKYEQYF
TRBV27	TRBJ2-1	few	TRBD2	TGTGCCAGCAGGGGACTAGCGGGGGGCTACAATGAGCAGTTCTTC	CASRGLAGGYNEQFF
TRBV12-3/TRBV12-4	TRBJ2-3	NA	TRBD2	TGTGCCAGCAGACTCTGGGGAGGGAAAACAGATACGCAGTATTTT	CASRLWGGKTDTQYF
TRBV29-1	TRBJ1-5	many	NA	TGCAGCGCCGCTGAGACAGTCAGGGGACCCCAGCATTTT	CSAAETVRGPQHF
TRBV30	TRBJ1-4	NA	NA	TGTGCCTGGAGTCCCGGGATCCCCGGAAAACTGTTTTTT	CAWSPGIPGKLFF
TRBV19	TRBJ2-7	medium-sized	NA	TGTGCCAGTAGTATGGGAGCGCACTCCTACGAGCAGTACTTC	CASSMGAHSYEQYF
TRBV20-1	TRBJ2-7	NA	NA	TGCAGTGCTAGAATCGGCTCCTACGAGCAGTACTTC	CSARIGSYEQYF
TRBV11-3	TRBJ2-2	NA	TRBD1	TGTTCCAGCAGCCCCAGGGGGCGCAACGGGGAGCTGTTTTTT	CSSSPRGRNGELFF
TRBV6-1	TRBJ2-7	few	NA	TGTGCCAGCAGACACGGGGACTTACTTTACGAGCAGTACTTC	CASRHGDLLYEQYF
TRBV7-9	TRBJ2-7	NA	NA	TGTGCCATCAGCTTAGGTGGGGGCCCCTACTCCGAGCAGTACTTC	CAISLGGGPYSEQYF
TRBV20-1	TRBJ2-4	NA	TRBD2	TGCAGTGCTAGATATAGTGAGGGTAGCGGGAGATCAAAAAACATTCAGTACTTC	CSARYSEGSGRSKNIQYF
TRBV20-1	TRBJ2-7	once	NA	TGCAGTGCTAGAGTTGGGGGGATTGGGTATGAGCAGTACTTC	CSARVGGIGYEQYF
TRBV27	TRBJ2-3	few	NA	TGTGCCAGAAGTTTATCGGCACTTAGCACAGATACGCAGTATTTT	CARSLSALSTDTQYF